These 10 T cell receptor beta chains were sequenced from one sample in a study of graft-versus-host responses after intestinal transplantation. These receptors lack a known antigen. Assay used: immunoSEQ multiplex PCR; TCRdb lists only in-frame clones, some missing. Of roughly 80,000 clones in the sample, roughly 87% were seen once. The specimen was unstimulated CD8+ T cells sorted from spleen or lymph node cells, collected before transplant. These receptors all stem from a human donor who was the organ donor for an intestinal transplant.

V is TRBV4-1 and J is TRBJ1-6, with D unclear. The CDR3 has 14 amino acids. V was trimmed by 1 base and J by 13 bases, leaving 14 bases between them. Germline CDR1 and CDR2: MGHRA and YSYEKL. CDR3 in amino acids: CASSQVHARRPLHF. Written as DNA, the CDR3 is TGCGCCAGCAGCCAAGTTCATGCCAGGCGGCCCCTCCACTTT.

The chain couples TRBV5-6 to TRBJ2-7, with 9 bases that match TRBD1. The CDR3 is 14 amino acids. The V segment lost 5 bases and the J segment 3 bases; nucleotides outside the gene matches: 6. CDR1 is SGHDT and CDR2 is YYEEEE in the germline V gene. This CDR3 is CASRGDRDNYEQYF. CDR3 coding DNA: TGTGCCAGCAGGGGGGACAGGGACAACTACGAGCAGTACTTC.

V and J are TRBV2 and TRBJ1-3; D remains ambiguous. Trimming left V 1 base short and J 3 bases short, with 7 bases between. There are 14 residues in the CDR3. Germline CDR1 SNHLY, CDR2 FYNNEI. The CDR3 is CASSEDVNGNTIYF. CDR3 nucleotide sequence: TGTGCCAGCAGTGAAGACGTAAATGGAAACACCATATATTTT.

Here the CDR3 reads CASSSILYEQYF. As DNA, the CDR3 is TGTGCCAGCAGCTCAATACTCTACGAGCAGTACTTC. The gene calls are TRBV5-6 and TRBJ2-5, with D uncertain. The J call may be wrong; the DNA end is better matched by TRBJ2-7. This CDR3 has 12 residues. The germline CDR1 and CDR2 sequences are SGHDT and YYEEEE.

V gene TRBV4-1 combines with J gene TRBJ2-7; D perhaps matches TRBD2 (6 bases). CDR3 size: 14 residues. The V end was cut by 4 bases, the J end by 5 bases, with 15 bases between. CDR1 and CDR2 (germline): MGHRA, YSYEKL. In nucleotides, the CDR3 is TGCGCCAGCAGCCTGGGAGGACTTTTCCACGAGCAGTACTTC. Translating it yields CASSLGGLFHEQYF.

This clone appeared a single time. This chain connects TRBV5-1 to TRBJ2-7; 8 bases fit TRBD1. Germline CDR1 reads SGHRS; CDR2 reads YFSETQ. The CDR3 consists of 13 residues. The trim removed 5 bases at V and 5 bases at J, leaving 6 bases unmatched. The CDR3 DNA follows: TGCGCCAGCAGGAGGGACAGGACCAACGAGCAGTACTTC. Protein product: CASRRDRTNEQYF.

The chain has TRBV4-2 and TRBJ2-3; 9 nucleotides align to TRBD2. Trimming removed 4 bases from V and 0 bases from J; junction bases left unmatched: 5. The CDR3 is 16 amino acids. CDR1 is LGHNA and CDR2 is YNFKEQ in the germline V gene. In nucleotides, the CDR3 is TGTGCCAGCAGCCCCGAGCGGGGGGTTAGCACAGATACGCAGTATTTT. This codes for CASSPERGVSTDTQYF.

Only one count was recorded for this clone. The V gene is TRBV25-1, the J gene TRBJ1-1; TRBD1 might be the D (6 bases). Trimming cost V 2 bases and J 0 bases, with 13 bases left between them. This CDR3 contains 16 residues. CDR1 and CDR2 (germline): MGHDK, SYGVNS. This CDR3 is CASSEGEGGLNTEAFF. CDR3 nucleotide sequence: TGTGCCAGCAGTGAAGGAGAGGGGGGACTGAACACTGAAGCTTTCTTT.

V and J are TRBV4-1 and TRBJ1-5, with no clear D. The CDR3 consists of 13 residues. Germline CDR1 reads MGHRA; CDR2 reads YSYEKL. The ends were cut back, 5 bases at V and 7 bases at J, with 12 bases in the middle. The CDR3 loop is CASSALPEQPQHF. The CDR3 nucleotides are TGCGCCAGCAGCGCATTACCCGAACAGCCCCAGCATTTT.

The genes are TRBV15 and TRBJ2-1; 8 nucleotides line up with TRBD1. The V segment lost 2 bases and the J segment 4 bases; nucleotides outside the gene matches: 1. This CDR3 comprises 14 residues. Germline CDR1 LNHNV, CDR2 YYDKDF (reference sequence). CDR3 DNA: TGTGCCACCAGCAGATGGGACAGGTACAATGAGCAGTTCTTC. Its protein is CATSRWDRYNEQFF.